This section outlines one T cell receptor (beta chain) sequence together with its context. The antigen is unknown. CDR1 and CDR2 from the germline V gene are DFQATT and SNEGSKA (reference sequence). This CDR3 is built from 18 residues. Trimming removed 5 bases from V and 3 bases from J; junction bases left unmatched: 10. Making use of molecular barcodes, quantitative 5'-RACE generated TCR beta libraries. TCRdb fed the 5' RACE reads into MiXCR, producing one record per CDR3 protein. Among roughly 670,000 distinct CDR3 sequences listed, around 19% were seen once. The data originate from a study of CD8 T cells in ankylosing spondylitis. Findings of the study overall: Typical of ankylosing spondylitis blood, it appeared, was a TCR beta motif of under 10 highly homologous variants. As for the disease-linked clones, they showed a CD8+ phenotype and occurred at relatively low frequencies in peripheral blood. A subset of motif variants has previously been described in the synovial fluid and blood of reactive arthritis. Reported data indicate significant enrichment of disease-linked clones within matched ankylosing spondylitis synovial fluid.

The sequence was obtained from a male donor with ankylosing spondylitis. This chain links TRBV20-1 with TRBJ2-4, with 16 positions matching TRBD2. The specimen was blood, either unsorted or a sorted T cell fraction (not recorded which). Here the CDR3 reads CSAPRGLAGGPGKNIQYF. CDR3 DNA: TGCAGTGCTCCCCGGGGACTAGCGGGAGGGCCGGGCAAAAACATTCAGTACTTC.